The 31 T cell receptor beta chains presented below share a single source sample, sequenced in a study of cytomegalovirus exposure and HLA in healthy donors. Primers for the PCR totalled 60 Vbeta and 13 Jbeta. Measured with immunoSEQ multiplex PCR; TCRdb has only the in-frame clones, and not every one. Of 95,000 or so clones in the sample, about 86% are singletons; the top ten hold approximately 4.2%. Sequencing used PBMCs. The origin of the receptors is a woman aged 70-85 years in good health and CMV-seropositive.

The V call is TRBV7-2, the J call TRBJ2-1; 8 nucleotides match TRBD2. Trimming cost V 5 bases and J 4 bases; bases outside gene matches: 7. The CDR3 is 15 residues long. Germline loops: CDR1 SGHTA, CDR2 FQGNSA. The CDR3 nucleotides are TGTGCCAGCAGCCCCCCGGCGGGGGGTTACAATGAGCAGTTCTTC. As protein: CASSPPAGGYNEQFF. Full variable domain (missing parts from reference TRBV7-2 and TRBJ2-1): GAGVSQSPSNKVTEKGKDVELRCDPISGHTALYWYRQSLGQGLEFLIYFQGNSAPDKSGLPSDRFSAERTGGSVSTLTIQRTQQEDSAVYLCASSPPAGGYNEQFFGPGTRLTVL.

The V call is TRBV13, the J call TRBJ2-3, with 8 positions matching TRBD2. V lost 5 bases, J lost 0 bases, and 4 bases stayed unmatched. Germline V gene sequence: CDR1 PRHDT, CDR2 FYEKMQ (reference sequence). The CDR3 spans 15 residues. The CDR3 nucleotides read TGTGCCAGCAGCCCCCCGGGAGGGAGCACAGATACGCAGTATTTT. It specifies CASSPPGGSTDTQYF.

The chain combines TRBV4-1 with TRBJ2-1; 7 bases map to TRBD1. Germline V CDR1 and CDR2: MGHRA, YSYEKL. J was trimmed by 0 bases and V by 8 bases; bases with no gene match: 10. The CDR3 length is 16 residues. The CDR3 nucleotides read TGCGCCAGCTCACCAGGGGGAAGACACTCCTACAATGAGCAGTTCTTC. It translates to CASSPGGRHSYNEQFF.

The CDR3: CASSRDYTQETQYF. CDR3 bases: TGTGCCAGCAGTCGTGACTATACCCAAGAGACCCAGTACTTC. This sequence joins TRBV7-6 and TRBJ2-5, with D possibly TRBD2 on 5 matching bases. Germline assignment: CDR1 SGHVS and CDR2 FNYEAQ. The CDR3 length is 14 residues. Trimming left V 6 bases short and J 1 base short, with 12 bases between.

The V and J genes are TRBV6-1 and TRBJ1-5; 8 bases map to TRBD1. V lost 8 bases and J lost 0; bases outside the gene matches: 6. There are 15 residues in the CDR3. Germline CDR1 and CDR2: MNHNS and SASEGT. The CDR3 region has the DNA TGTGCCAGCGTTCCGGGACAGGCTAGCAATCAGCCCCAGCATTTT. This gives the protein CASVPGQASNQPQHF.

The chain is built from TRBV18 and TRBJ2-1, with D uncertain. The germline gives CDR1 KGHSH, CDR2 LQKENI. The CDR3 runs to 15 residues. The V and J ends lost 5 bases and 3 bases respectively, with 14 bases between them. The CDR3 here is CASSSYYRVYNEQFF. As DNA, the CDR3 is TGTGCCAGCTCATCGTATTATCGGGTCTACAATGAGCAGTTCTTC.

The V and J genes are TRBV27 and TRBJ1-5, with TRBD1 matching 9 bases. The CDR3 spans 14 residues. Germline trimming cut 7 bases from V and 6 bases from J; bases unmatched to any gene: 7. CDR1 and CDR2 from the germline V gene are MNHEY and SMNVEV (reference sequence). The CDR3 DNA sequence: TGTGCCAGCAAACGACAGGGGGAAGGTCAGCCCCAGCATTTT. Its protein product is CASKRQGEGQPQHF.

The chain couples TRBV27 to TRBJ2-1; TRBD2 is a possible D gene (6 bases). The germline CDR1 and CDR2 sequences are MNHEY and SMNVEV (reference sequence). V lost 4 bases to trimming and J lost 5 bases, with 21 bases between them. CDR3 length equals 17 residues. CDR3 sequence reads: CASSSTVLANQDNEQFF. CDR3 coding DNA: TGTGCCAGCAGTTCCACCGTTCTAGCGAATCAGGACAATGAGCAGTTCTTC.

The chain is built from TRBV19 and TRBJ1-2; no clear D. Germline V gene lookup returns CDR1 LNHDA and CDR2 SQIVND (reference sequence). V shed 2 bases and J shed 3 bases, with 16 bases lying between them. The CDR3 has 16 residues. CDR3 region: CASSIRRPLSDYGYTF. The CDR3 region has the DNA TGTGCCAGTAGTATAAGGCGGCCCCTGTCGGACTATGGCTACACCTTC.

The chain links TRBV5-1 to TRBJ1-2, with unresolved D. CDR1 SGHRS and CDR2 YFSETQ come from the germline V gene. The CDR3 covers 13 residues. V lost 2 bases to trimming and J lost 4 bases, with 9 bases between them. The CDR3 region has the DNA TGCGCCAGCAGCTTCGATAGTAGCTATGGCTACACCTTC. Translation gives CASSFDSSYGYTF.

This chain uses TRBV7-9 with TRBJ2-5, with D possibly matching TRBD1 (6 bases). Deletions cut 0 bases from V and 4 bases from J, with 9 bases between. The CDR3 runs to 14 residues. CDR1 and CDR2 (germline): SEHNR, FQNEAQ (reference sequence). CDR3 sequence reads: CASSLATGPETQYF. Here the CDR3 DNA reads TGTGCCAGCAGCTTAGCCACAGGGCCAGAGACCCAGTACTTC.

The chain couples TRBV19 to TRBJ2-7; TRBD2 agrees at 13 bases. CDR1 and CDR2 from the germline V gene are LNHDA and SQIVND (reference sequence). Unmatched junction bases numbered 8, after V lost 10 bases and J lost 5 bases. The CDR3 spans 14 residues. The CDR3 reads CATGRTSGSHEQYF. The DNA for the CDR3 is TGTGCCACCGGACGGACTAGCGGGAGCCACGAGCAGTACTTC.

CDR3 in amino acids: CASSPGGAGVRETQYF. The CDR3 bases are TGTGCCAGCAGCCCCGGGGGGGCGGGAGTCCGAGAGACCCAGTACTTC. The chain has TRBV7-9 and TRBJ2-5, with 8 bases identical to TRBD2. The CDR3 has 16 residues. The trim removed 5 bases at V and 4 bases at J, leaving 12 bases unmatched. Per the germline V gene, CDR1 is SEHNR and CDR2 is FQNEAQ (reference sequence).

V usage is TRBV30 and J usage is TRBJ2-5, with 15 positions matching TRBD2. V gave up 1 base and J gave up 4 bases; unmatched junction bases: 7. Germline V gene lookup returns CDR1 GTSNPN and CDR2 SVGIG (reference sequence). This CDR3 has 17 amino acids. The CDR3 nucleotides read TGTGCCTGGAGTGACGGACTAGCGGGAGGGCCGATAGAGACCCAGTACTTC. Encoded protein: CAWSDGLAGGPIETQYF.

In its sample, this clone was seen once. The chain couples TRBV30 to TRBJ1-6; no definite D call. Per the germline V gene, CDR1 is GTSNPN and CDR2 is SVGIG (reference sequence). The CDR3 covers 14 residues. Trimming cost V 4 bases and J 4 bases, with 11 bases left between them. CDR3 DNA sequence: TGTGCCTGGAACTCCGGGAGGTATAATTCACCCCTCCACTTT. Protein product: CAWNSGRYNSPLHF. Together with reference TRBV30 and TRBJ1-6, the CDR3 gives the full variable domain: SQTIHQWPATLVQPVGSPLSLECTVEGTSNPNLYWYRQAAGRGLQLLFYSVGIGQISSEVPQNLSASRPQDRQFILSSKKLLLSDSGFYLCAWNSGRYNSPLHFGNGTRLTVT.

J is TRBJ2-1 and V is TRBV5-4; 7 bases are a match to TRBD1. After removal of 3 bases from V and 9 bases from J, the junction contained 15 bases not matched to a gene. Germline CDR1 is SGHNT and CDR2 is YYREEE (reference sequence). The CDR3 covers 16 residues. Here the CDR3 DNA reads TGTGCCAGCAGCTCGAGGGACAGAGGTATGTTAGGTGAGCAGTTCTTC. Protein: CASSSRDRGMLGEQFF.

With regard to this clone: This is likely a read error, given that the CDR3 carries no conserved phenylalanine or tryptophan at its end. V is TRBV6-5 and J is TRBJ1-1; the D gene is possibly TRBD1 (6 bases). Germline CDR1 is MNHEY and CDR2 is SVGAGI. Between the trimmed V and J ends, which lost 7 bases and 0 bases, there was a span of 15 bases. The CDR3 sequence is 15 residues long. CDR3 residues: CASNSIQGLNTEAFL. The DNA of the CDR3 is TGTGCCAGCAACTCCATACAGGGTCTGAACACTGAAGCTTTCCTT.

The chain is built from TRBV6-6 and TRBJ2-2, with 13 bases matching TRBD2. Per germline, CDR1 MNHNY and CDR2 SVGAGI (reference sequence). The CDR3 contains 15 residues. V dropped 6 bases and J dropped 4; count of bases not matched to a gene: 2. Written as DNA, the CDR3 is TGTGCCAGCAGAGGGACTAGCGGGGCCACCGGGGAGCTGTTTTTT. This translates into CASRGTSGATGELFF.

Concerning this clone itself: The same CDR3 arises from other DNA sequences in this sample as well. The chain's CDR3 is CASSVDSNYGYTF. The CDR3 DNA reads TGTGCCAGCAGTGTCGACAGTAACTATGGCTACACCTTC. V gene TRBV2 combines with J gene TRBJ1-2; D possibly corresponds to TRBD1 (5 bases). The V gene's germline CDR1 is SNHLY and CDR2 FYNNEI. V lost 4 bases, J lost 1 base, and 7 bases lay in between. CDR3 size: 13 residues.

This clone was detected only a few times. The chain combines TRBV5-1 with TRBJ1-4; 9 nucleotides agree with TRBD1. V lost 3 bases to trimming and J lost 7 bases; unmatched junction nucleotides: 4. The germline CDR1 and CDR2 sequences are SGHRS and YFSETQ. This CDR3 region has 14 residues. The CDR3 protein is CASSSQGAGEKLFF. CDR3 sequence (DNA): TGCGCCAGCAGCTCACAGGGGGCAGGTGAAAAACTGTTTTTT.

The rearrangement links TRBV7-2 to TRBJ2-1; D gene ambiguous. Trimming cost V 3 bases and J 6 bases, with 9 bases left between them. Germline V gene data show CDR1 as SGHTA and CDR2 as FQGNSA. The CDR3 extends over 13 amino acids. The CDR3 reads CASSFGLLNEQFF. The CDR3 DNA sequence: TGTGCCAGCAGCTTTGGTCTACTCAATGAGCAGTTCTTC.

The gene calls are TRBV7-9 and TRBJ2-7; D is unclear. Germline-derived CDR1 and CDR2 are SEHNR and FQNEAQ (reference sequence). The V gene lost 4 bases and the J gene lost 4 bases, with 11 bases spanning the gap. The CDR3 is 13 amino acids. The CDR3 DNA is TGTGCCAGCAGCTCCCCCGAGTTGTACGAGCAGTACTTC. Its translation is CASSSPELYEQYF.

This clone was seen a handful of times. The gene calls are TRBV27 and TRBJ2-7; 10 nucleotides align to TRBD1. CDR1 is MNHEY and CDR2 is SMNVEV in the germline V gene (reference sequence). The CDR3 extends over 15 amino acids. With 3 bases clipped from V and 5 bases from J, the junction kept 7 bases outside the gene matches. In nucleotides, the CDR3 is TGTGCCAGCAGTTTCCAAGGGACAGGGGCAAACGAGCAGTACTTC. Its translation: CASSFQGTGANEQYF.

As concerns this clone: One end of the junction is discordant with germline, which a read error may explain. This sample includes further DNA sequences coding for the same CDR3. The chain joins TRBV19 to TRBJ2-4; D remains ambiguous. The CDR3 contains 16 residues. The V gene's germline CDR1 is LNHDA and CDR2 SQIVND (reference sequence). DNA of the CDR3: TGTGCCAGTAGCATAGATAGAACAGTACCGAAAAACATTCAGTACTTC. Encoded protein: CASSIDRTVPKNIQYF. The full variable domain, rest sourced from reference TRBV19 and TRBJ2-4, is DGGITQSPKYLFRKEGQNVTLSCEQNLNHDAMYWYRQDPGQGLRLIYYSQIVNDFQKGDIAEGYSVSREKKESFPLTVTSAQKNPTAFYLCASSIDRTVPKNIQYFGAGTRLSVL.

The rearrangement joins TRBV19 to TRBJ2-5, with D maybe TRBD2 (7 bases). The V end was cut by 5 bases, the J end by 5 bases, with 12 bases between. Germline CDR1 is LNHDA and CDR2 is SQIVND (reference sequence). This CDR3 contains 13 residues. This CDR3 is CASSGGARETQYF. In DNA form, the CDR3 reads TGTGCCAGTAGTGGGGGGGCTCGGGAGACCCAGTACTTC.

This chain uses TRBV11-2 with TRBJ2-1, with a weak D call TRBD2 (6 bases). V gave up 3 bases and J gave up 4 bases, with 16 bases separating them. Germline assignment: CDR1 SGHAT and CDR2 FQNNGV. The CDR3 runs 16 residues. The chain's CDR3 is CASSLGLAGLYNEQFF. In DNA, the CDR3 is TGTGCCAGCAGCTTGGGACTGGCGGGGTTATACAATGAGCAGTTCTTC.

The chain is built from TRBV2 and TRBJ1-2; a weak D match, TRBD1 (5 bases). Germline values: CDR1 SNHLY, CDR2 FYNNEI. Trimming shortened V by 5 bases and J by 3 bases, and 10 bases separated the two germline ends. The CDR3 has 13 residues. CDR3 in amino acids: CASSRGGDYGYTF. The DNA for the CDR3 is TGTGCCAGCAGTCGGGGGGGGGACTATGGCTACACCTTC.

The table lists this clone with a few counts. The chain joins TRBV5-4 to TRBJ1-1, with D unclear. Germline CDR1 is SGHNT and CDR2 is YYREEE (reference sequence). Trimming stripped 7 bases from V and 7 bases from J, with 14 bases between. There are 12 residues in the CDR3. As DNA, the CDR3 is TGTGCCAGCGAGACACCGGATAGTGAAGCTTTCTTT. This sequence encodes CASETPDSEAFF.

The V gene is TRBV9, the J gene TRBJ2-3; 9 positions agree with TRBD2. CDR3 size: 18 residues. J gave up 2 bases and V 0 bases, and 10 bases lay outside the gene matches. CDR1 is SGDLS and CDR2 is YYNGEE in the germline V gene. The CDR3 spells CASSVGRLAGIYTDTQYF. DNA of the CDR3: TGTGCCAGCAGCGTAGGGAGGCTAGCGGGGATCTACACAGATACGCAGTATTTT.

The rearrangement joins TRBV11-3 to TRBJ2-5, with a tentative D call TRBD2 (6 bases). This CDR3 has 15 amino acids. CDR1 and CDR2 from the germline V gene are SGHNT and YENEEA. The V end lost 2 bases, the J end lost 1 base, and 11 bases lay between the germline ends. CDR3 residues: CASSLRRDPQETQYF. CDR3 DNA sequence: TGTGCCAGCAGCTTACGGCGGGATCCCCAAGAGACCCAGTACTTC.

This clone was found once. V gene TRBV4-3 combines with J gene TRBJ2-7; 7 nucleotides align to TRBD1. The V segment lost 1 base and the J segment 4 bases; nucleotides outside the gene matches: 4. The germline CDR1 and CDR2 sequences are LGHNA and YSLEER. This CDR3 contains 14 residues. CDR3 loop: CASSQARQGYEQYF. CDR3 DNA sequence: TGCGCCAGCAGCCAAGCCCGACAGGGATACGAGCAGTACTTC.